This TCR beta chain emerged from a study of cytomegalovirus exposure and HLA in healthy donors (dated by TCRdb to about 2017). Broadly, across the study: An earlier analysis of about 560 of the donors reported 276 Gb of sequence data and 117 million unique TCR beta sequences obtained from around 190 million T cells. An early release covering roughly 580 HLA-typed donors comprised roughly 300 gigabases of sequencing data and tens of millions of unique TCR sequences. Of the 350 to 400 genotyped donors, around 81% fell in the genetic ancestry cluster associated with self-reported Caucasian donors. The aim of the study was to test whether cataloging public T cell receptors could identify signatures of past pathogen exposure. Using immunosequencing, the study profiled T cell repertoires from fewer than 700 subjects and related those repertoires to cytomegalovirus serostatus. Besides the first cohort of roughly 700 subjects, a separate validation cohort made up of 120 different subjects was used. To predict cytomegalovirus infection status, the study combined high-throughput TCR immunosequencing, statistical association of individual TCRs with disease status, and machine learning. To study patterns of TCR occurrence, a later analysis re-analyzed previously published TCR beta repertoires from just over 650 donors and added high-resolution HLA genotyping. In the later analysis, no new phenotypic data were used to find candidate immune exposures; instead, reliance was placed on TCR beta sequences and their occurrence across donors. An earlier analysis of around 640 of the donors used high-throughput TCR beta sequencing to judge whether each TCR beta V gene segment behaved as functional or pseudogenic. Donor age, sex, ethnicity and CMV serostatus were collected together with the repertoire data. A later genetic analysis took genome-wide SNP genotypes for about three fifths of the roughly 670 donors and used that subset as a discovery cohort. Every discovery cohort repertoire had been produced on one sequencing platform. HLA typing included class I and class II loci at four-digit resolution. Typing coverage differed by locus: A, B, C, DRB1 and DQB1 were typed in roughly 620-640 donors, DQA1 in about 510, DPA1 in approximately 600, and DPB1 in approximately 450. Roughly 5 DR-DQ haplotypes were handled as single units for association and clustering, since linkage in the cohort was strong. Across about 370 genotyped donors of the cohort, an average of roughly 250,000 unique TCR beta nucleotide sequences per donor were sequenced, and roughly 17% of those sequences were non-productive. What the study reported, not specific to this receptor: Some IMGT-functional V segments, including TRBV6-2 and TRBV6-3, could not be told apart with the 87-base-pair reads, so those segments were excluded. Sequencing depth was assumed to be roughly uniform across donors in the presence/absence analyses, though that assumption may not hold. HLA typing was unavailable for some donors at each locus, so association tests used only the typed subset. Most TCR sequences were seen in very few donors, while some public TCRs were found in many individuals. Because counts were too low, more than 15 rarely observed V segments, including chromosome 9 orphons, were excluded from the earlier analysis of under 650 of the donors. Compared with the roughly 700-donor mean, donors in an Asian-associated ancestry cluster had fewer N-insertions in productive TCRs, according to a later genetic analysis. Specific HLA alleles were associated with around 18,000 TCR beta sequences at a false discovery rate of 0.05 in a later analysis. In a later analysis, TCR association rates were found to vary across HLA loci, with the most associated TCRs seen for DRB1 alleles and the fewest for HLA-C alleles. Assigning TCR associations to individual alleles was difficult when HLA alleles, especially DR and DQ, strongly co-occurred. In a later analysis, several top co-occurrence clusters were reported to appear linked to parvovirus B19, influenza, CMV and Epstein-Barr virus. A group of highly shared sequence variants was considered likely to be a technical artifact of the sequencing pipeline. In the study, some 180 TCR beta chains were listed as associated with cytomegalovirus. The only immune exposure information available for the cohort was CMV serostatus. An earlier analysis of around 500 of the donors showed that most TCR beta V segments appeared in productive rearrangements either about 90% or about 30% of the time, which broadly matched IMGT annotations. This cohort had only TCR beta chains sequenced, and the lack of alpha or paired-chain data limited which features could be detected. In a later analysis, most CMV-associated TCR beta chains were found to appear HLA-restricted, with HLA associations seemingly driven largely by CMV exposure. A further reported finding was that TCR beta sequences accurately predicted the HLA-A and HLA-B alleles for most subjects in the first cohort. The authors suggested that the approach could potentially be generalized to other disease states and immunological phenotypes. A later analysis found that HLA-associated TCR beta chains were more clonally expanded and had lower generation probabilities than equally common non-associated chains. A few of the identified cytomegalovirus-associated TCR beta chains were confirmed in vitro to be specific for cytomegalovirus antigens. Linkage disequilibrium might explain the correlated functional status among segregating V segments, but an unknown experimental factor could not be ruled out. In a later genetic analysis, a missense DCLRE1C variant was associated with V-gene and J-gene trimming of TCR beta chains, and the association was replicated in an independent cohort. Cytomegalovirus status was reported to be diagnosed by the classifier with high specificity and sensitivity in both the original and validation cohorts.

V lost 0 bases and J lost 5 bases; the stretch between them is 11 bases long. The germline V gene provides CDR1 SGHRS and CDR2 YFSETQ. The CDR3 runs 14 residues from the cysteine to the phenylalanine. Solely the CDR3 DNA is kept, with 42 bases framed from the first base. The method behind the library was the immunoSEQ multiplex PCR assay. For the multiplex PCR, a mixture combining 60 forward primers for TCR Vbeta segments and 13 reverse primers for TCR Jbeta segments was used. The CDR3 region of rearranged TCR beta genes was amplified from genomic DNA with a multiplex PCR assay. On the Illumina HiSeq System, the amplified TCR beta libraries were sequenced as 87-base-pair reads. For the original study's pipeline: A later analysis counted tens of millions of unique TCR beta chains across the 650 to 700 repertoires, and about 10 million of these chains were shared by at least two donors. Raw reads were error-corrected and collapsed into unique sequences by a nearest-neighbor algorithm in which closely related sequences were merged to remove PCR and sequencing errors. V, D and J gene segments were assigned by aligning CDR3 sequences to IMGT reference sequences. For a sequence to be retained, a match of at least six nucleotides was required to both a V gene segment and a J gene segment. Rearrangements were classified as productive when the CDR3 lacked stop codons and remained in frame with V and J, and all other rearrangements were classified as non-productive. CDR3 was defined by IMGT convention, running from the second conserved V-encoded cysteine to the conserved J-encoded phenylalanine. In an earlier analysis of roughly 580 of the donors, sequences lacking an unambiguous match to a single V gene segment were excluded. An earlier analysis of several hundred of the donors called V segments functional above 56.7% productive rearrangements and segregating when the between-donor standard deviation exceeded 5%. A statistical classification framework was built for diagnosing cytomegalovirus status from the catalog of TCR beta chain sequences. In a later analysis, V and J genes were assigned by comparing TCR nucleotide sequences against IMGT/GENE-DB human TR gene sequences. The TCRdist pipeline was used in a later analysis to assign CDR3 sequences and most-parsimonious VDJ recombination scenarios. In a later analysis, each TCR beta chain was defined by its CDR3 amino acid sequence together with its V-gene family, and reads without a unique V-gene family were excluded. In a later analysis, around 650 highly shared, low-generation-probability nucleotide sequences were removed to address suspected cross-contamination and a sequencing artifact. In a later analysis, a clonal expansion index for each public chain was calculated from normalized within-repertoire ranks of inferred template counts. In a later analysis, generation probabilities were computed with a VDJ recombination model fitted to out-of-frame rearrangements, and the resulting probabilities were checked against IGoR. Hypergeometric tests were used in a later analysis to score TCR-TCR, TCR-HLA and TCR-CMV co-occurrence, with a repertoire-size bias correction applied to the TCR pairs. A later analysis estimated false discovery rates by permuting HLA or CMV assignments 20 times. In a later analysis, co-occurring TCRs were grouped with DBSCAN, and TCRdist sequence similarity was added when clustering was performed within HLA-allele-positive subsets. For co-occurrence clustering, repertoires with fewer than 30,000 or more than 120,000 public chains were excluded, along with roughly 5 repertoires with anomalous nucleotide sharing. As stored in TCRdb, this immuneACCESS dataset retains in-frame rearrangements with V and J assigned. A fraction of the clones does not appear; measured against another copy, unresolved V genes explain less than half of the discrepancy, and the remainder lacks a known reason. That table is the source of V, J and clone size, and D and trimming were worked out from the DNA. This sample holds under 90,000 clones; roughly 72% were observed only once. The ten most abundant clones make up roughly 9.1% of the sample.

The cohort consisted of 600 or so healthy bone marrow donors. At the time of sampling, all cohort members were nominally healthy, though unrecorded immune exposures were likely present. The donor was CMV seropositive and was included in the group of 250 to 350 seropositive cohort members. A peripheral blood sample was collected from each donor, and TCR beta sequencing was performed on peripheral blood mononuclear cells. The Qiagen DNeasy Blood Extraction Kit was used to extract genomic DNA from the blood cell samples. Only one count was recorded for this clone. The antigen this receptor binds is unknown. No qualities accompany the bases; no much larger clone lies one base away.

The chain was built from TRBV5-1 and TRBJ1-1, with the D gene too uncertain to name. Sequences were obtained from PBMCs. The receptor was isolated from a man aged 35-49 years in good health and CMV-seropositive. The nucleotide sequence is given as TGCGCCAGCAGCTTGGGGACGGAGGGAACTGAAGCTTTCTTT. Its product reads: CASSLGTEGTEAFF.